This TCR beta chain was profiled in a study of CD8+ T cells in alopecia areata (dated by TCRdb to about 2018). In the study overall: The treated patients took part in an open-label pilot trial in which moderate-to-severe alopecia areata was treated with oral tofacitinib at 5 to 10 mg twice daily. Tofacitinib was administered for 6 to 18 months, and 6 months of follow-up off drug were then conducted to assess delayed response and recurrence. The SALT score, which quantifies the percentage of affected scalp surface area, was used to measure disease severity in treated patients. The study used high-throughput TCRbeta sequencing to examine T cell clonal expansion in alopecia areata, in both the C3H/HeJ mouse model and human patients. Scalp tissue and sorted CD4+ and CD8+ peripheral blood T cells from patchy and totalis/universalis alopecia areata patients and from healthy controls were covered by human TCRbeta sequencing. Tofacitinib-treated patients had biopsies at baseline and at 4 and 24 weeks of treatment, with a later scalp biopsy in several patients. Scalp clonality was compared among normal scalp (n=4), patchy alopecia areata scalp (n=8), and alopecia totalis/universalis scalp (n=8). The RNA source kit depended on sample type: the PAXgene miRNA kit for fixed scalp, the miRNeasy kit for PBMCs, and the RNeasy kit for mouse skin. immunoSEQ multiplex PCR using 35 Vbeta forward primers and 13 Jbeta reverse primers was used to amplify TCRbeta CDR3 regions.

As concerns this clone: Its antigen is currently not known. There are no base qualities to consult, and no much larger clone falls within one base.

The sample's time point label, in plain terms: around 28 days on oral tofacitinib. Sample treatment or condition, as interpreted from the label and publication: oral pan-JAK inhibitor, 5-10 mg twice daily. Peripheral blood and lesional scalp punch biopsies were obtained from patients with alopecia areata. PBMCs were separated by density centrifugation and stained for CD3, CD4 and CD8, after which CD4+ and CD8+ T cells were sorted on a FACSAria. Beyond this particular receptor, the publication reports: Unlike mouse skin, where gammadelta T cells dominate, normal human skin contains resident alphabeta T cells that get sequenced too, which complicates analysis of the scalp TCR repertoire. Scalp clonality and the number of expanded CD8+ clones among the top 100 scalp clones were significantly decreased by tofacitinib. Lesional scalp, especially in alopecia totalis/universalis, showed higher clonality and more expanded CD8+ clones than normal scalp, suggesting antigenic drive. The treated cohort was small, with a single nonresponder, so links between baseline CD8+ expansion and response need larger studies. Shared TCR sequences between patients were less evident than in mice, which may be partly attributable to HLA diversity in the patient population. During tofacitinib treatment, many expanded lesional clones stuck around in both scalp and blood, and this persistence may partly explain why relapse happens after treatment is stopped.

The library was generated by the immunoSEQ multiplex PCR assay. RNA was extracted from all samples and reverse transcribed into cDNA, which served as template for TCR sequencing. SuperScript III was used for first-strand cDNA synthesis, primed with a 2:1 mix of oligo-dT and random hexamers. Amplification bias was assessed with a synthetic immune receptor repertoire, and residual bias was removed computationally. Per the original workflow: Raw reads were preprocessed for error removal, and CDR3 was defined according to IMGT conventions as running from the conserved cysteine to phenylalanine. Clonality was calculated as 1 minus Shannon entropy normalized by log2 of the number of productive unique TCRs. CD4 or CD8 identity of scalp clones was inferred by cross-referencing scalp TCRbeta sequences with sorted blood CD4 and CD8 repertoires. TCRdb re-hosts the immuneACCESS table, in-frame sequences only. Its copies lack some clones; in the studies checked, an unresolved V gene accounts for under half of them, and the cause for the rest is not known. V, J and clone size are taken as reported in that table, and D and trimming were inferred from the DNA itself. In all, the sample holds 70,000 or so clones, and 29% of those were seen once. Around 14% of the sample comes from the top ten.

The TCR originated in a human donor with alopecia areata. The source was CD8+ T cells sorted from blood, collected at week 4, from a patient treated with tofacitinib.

CDR3 sequence: CASSPYPTTVGANEQFF. The bases read TGCGCCAGCAGCCCATACCCTACTACGGTGGGGGCAAATGAGCAGTTCTTC. The chain is assembled from TRBV5-1 and TRBJ2-1, with TRBD1 tentatively as D gene (6 bases match). Including cysteine and phenylalanine, the CDR3 has 17 amino acids. The CDR3 DNA has 51 bases and is translated from base 1. From a lookup of the germline V gene, CDR1 and CDR2 are SGHRS and YFSETQ. At the junction V is shortened by 4 bases and J by 7 bases, with 24 bases in between.